This section outlines one T cell receptor beta chain sequence together with its context. Trimming stripped 3 bases from V and 2 bases from J, with 7 bases between. CDR3 size: 13 residues. Germline CDR1 is MNHEY and CDR2 is SMNVEV (reference sequence). Clones were sequenced by immunoSEQ multiplex PCR, and TCRdb holds only the in-frame ones, with some missing. The table shows approximately 200,000 clones, with about 87% occurring only once. This specimen comes from a study of blood T cell repertoires in COVID-19. The chain carries TRBV27 and TRBJ1-1; the D gene is possibly TRBD1 (5 bases). Sequenced: peripheral blood. The clonotype originates from a woman younger than 45 with acute or convalescent COVID-19. CDR3: CASSFGQNTEAFF. The CDR3 DNA reads TGTGCCAGCAGTTTTGGACAAAACACTGAAGCTTTCTTT.